This record looks at one T cell receptor beta chain sequence and its context. These data come from a study of blood T cell repertoires in COVID-19. Across the whole study: PBMCs, B-cell-depleted T cells, or T cells were the source of the cDNA or gDNA that made up the material.

Generated by immunoSEQ multiplex PCR, the TCRdb table keeps only in-frame clones and is missing some. The table records about 45,000 clones, roughly 90% of them present only once. With V trimmed by 8 bases and J by 2 bases, 7 bases remained unmatched. The CDR3 consists of 15 residues. Germline loops: CDR1 SEHNR, CDR2 FQNEAQ (reference sequence). The chain recombines TRBV7-9 with TRBJ2-2, with 8 nucleotides matching TRBD2. This clonotype originated in a human donor in a cohort sampled during active COVID-19. Sequencing was carried out using peripheral blood. The CDR3 reads CASGVAGLNTGELFF. The CDR3 DNA is TGTGCCAGCGGGGTAGCGGGGCTAAACACCGGGGAGCTGTTTTTT.